This T cell receptor (beta chain) was identified in a study of shared clonotypes between healthy human individuals. Findings and limits, study-wide: A handful of donors had around 5.2% of their naive CD4 clonotypes in common. Generation probabilities were higher for clonotypes shared across all four sorted-subset donors than for unshared ones. Sequencing depth was predicted to influence how clonotypes are shared among donors.

CD4+ cells were split into CD45RA+ naive and CD45RA-negative memory subsets. Generated by immunoSEQ multiplex PCR, the TCRdb table keeps only in-frame clones and is missing some. The table has roughly 2,500,000 clones, more than 85% seen once. CDR3 size: 16 residues. CDR1 is SGHRS, CDR2 YFSETQ, per germline. The trim removed 3 bases at V and 5 bases at J, leaving 12 bases unmatched. This clone was seen only once. The target antigen is unknown. The sample was naive CD4+ T cells from PBMCs. Subset noted: CD45RA+ positively selected. The J gene is TRBJ2-7, the V gene TRBV5-1, with 9 bases lining up with TRBD2. The TCR was taken from a man between 18 and 35 years old in good health. Some clones in this sample may be carry-over from other donors' samples. CDR3 DNA sequence: TGCGCCAGCAGCTCTTCCTTTAGCGGGAGTCCCAACGAGCAGTACTTC. It encodes CASSSSFSGSPNEQYF.